These 24 T cell receptor beta chains were all obtained from the same sample, sequenced in a study of beta chain features in type 1 diabetes. These receptors have no identified antigens. Study results and limitations: All four CD4+ subsets of Type 1 diabetes patients contained TCRB CDR3s that were moderately but significantly shorter.

Sequenced material consisted of expressed TCRB transcripts (all of the isolated RNA was reverse transcribed). TCRdb's copy holds only in-frame clones and misses some; the assay was immunoSEQ multiplex PCR. The profile shows 250,000 or so clones, roughly 20% of them singletons. The sequenced sample was naive CD4+ T cells from blood. Every receptor here comes from a middle-aged woman with type 1 diabetes.

This clone was counted only a few times. The CDR3 bases are TGCGCCAGCAGCCCTGGACAGGGAGCATATGGCTACACCTTC. It specifies CASSPGQGAYGYTF. V gene TRBV4-3 combines with J gene TRBJ1-2, with 8 nucleotides matching TRBD1. Germline V gene sequence: CDR1 LGHNA, CDR2 YSLEER. V trimming: 4 bases; J trimming: 5 bases; junction bases outside the gene matches: 6. The CDR3 contains 14 residues.

V and J are TRBV6-5 and TRBJ2-7, with D perhaps TRBD1 (5 bases). Trimming removed 3 bases at V and 2 bases at J, with 14 bases between. This CDR3 is built from 15 residues. Germline CDR1 and CDR2: MNHEY and SVGAGI. The CDR3 protein is CASSYGQPFTYEQYF. As DNA, the CDR3 is TGTGCCAGCAGTTATGGACAACCCTTTACCTACGAGCAGTACTTC.

This clone was seen only a few times. J is TRBJ2-5 and V is TRBV5-4; unclear D gene. Germline loops: CDR1 SGHNT, CDR2 YYREEE (reference sequence). CDR3 length equals 13 residues. With 2 bases removed from V and 5 bases from J, the gap between germline ends came to 10 bases. CDR3 amino acids: CASSFWSEETQYF. The CDR3 bases are TGTGCCAGCAGCTTTTGGAGTGAGGAGACCCAGTACTTC.

The chain uses TRBV23-1 and TRBJ2-3, with 9 bases fitting TRBD1. TRBV23-1 is marked as an open reading frame, function uncertain. The CDR3 extends over 15 amino acids. V trimming: 10 bases; J trimming: 5 bases; junction bases outside the gene matches: 13. CDR3 loop: CATLMGQGWGDTQYF. CDR3 DNA: TGCGCCACCCTAATGGGACAGGGATGGGGAGATACGCAGTATTTT.

CDR3 DNA sequence: TGTGCCAGCTCCCTTCTGGAGGGTAGCAATCAGCCCCAGCATTTT. Translated: CASSLLEGSNQPQHF. The rearrangement links TRBV18 to TRBJ1-5, with unresolved D. CDR1 is KGHSH, CDR2 LQKENI, per germline. The CDR3 consists of 15 residues. Trimming removed 6 bases at V and 0 bases at J, with 12 bases between.

This clone was seen only a few times. The J gene is TRBJ1-1, the V gene TRBV5-1; the D gene is possibly TRBD1 (6 bases). This CDR3 region has 13 residues. V dropped 0 bases and J dropped 8 bases, with 11 bases sitting between them. Germline V gives CDR1 SGHRS, CDR2 YFSETQ. CDR3 loop: CASSLDRVMEAFF. In nucleotides, the CDR3 is TGCGCCAGCAGCTTGGACAGGGTTATGGAAGCTTTCTTT.

This clone has a single count. CDR3 sequence (DNA): TGTGCCACCAGCAGAGAAGCAGGAAACACCATATATTTT. This sequence encodes CATSREAGNTIYF. V is TRBV15 and J is TRBJ1-3; no clear D. V gave up 0 bases and J gave up 4 bases, with 4 bases separating them. CDR1 and CDR2 from the germline V gene are LNHNV and YYDKDF (reference sequence). The CDR3 covers 13 residues. The full variable domain, in which reference TRBV15 and TRBJ1-3 provide the parts outside the CDR3, is DAMVIQNPRYQVTQFGKPVTLSCSQTLNHNVMYWYQQKSSQAPKLLFHYYDKDFNNEADTPDNFQSRRPNTSFCFLDIRSPGLGDTAMYLCATSREAGNTIYFGEGSWLTVV.

This clone has only a few counts. This rearrangement joins TRBV9 to TRBJ2-7, with D maybe TRBD2 (5 bases). This CDR3 spans 14 amino acids. Germline loops: CDR1 SGDLS, CDR2 YYNGEE. Trimming left V 6 bases short and J 7 bases short, with 20 bases between. The CDR3 region has the DNA TGTGCCAGCACCCTGGGCGATAGCGTGGGAGAGCAGTACTTC. Translated: CASTLGDSVGEQYF.

This clone was seen more than once but under ten times. The same CDR3 also results from other DNA sequences found in this sample. The J gene is TRBJ1-2, the V gene TRBV28; D unclear. This CDR3 has 12 amino acids. The ends were cut back, 2 bases at V and 8 bases at J, with 9 bases in the middle. The germline gives CDR1 MDHEN, CDR2 SYDVKM. The CDR3 reads CASSLGGYGYTF. The CDR3 DNA reads TGTGCCAGCAGTTTAGGAGGGTACGGCTACACCTTC.

This clone was counted a few times. The V gene is TRBV2, the J gene TRBJ1-5, with a possible D match to TRBD1 (6 bases). V was pared by 8 bases and J by 4 bases, with 15 bases between. Germline V gene sequence: CDR1 SNHLY, CDR2 FYNNEI. The CDR3 runs 14 residues. CDR3 DNA sequence: TGTGCCAGCTCTCCCGGGACACGGAATCAGCCCCAGCATTTT. Translation: CASSPGTRNQPQHF. The full variable domain, its missing parts supplied by reference TRBV2 and TRBJ1-5, is EPEVTQTPSHQVTQMGQEVILRCVPISNHLYFYWYRQILGQKVEFLVSFYNNEISEKSEIFDDQFSVERPDGSNFTLKIRSTKLEDSAMYFCASSPGTRNQPQHFGDGTRLSIL.

The chain joins TRBV5-5 to TRBJ2-7, with 9 bases fitting TRBD1. The V gene's germline CDR1 is SGHKS and CDR2 YYEKEE (reference sequence). The junction had 5 bases not matched to a gene; V was cut back by 0 bases and J by 7 bases. The CDR3 is 14 amino acids. The CDR3 is CASSLAGQGTEQYF. CDR3 DNA sequence: TGTGCCAGCAGCTTGGCTGGACAGGGGACGGAGCAGTACTTC. Together with reference TRBV5-5 and TRBJ2-7, the CDR3 gives the full variable domain: DAGVTQSPTHLIKTRGQQVTLRCSPISGHKSVSWYQQVLGQGPQFIFQYYEKEERGRGNFPDRFSARQFPNYSSELNVNALLLGDSALYLCASSLAGQGTEQYFGPGTRLTVT.

CDR3 in DNA: TGCGCCAGCAGCCAGCCAGGTGGAGAGACCCAGTACTTC. Its protein product is CASSQPGGETQYF. The V call is TRBV4-1, the J call TRBJ2-5; no clear D. There are 13 residues in the CDR3. Germline-derived CDR1 and CDR2 are MGHRA and YSYEKL. V gave up 3 bases and J gave up 4 bases, with 9 bases separating them.

The genes are TRBV7-9 and TRBJ2-6, with 8 bases fitting TRBD1. Germline V gene lookup returns CDR1 SEHNR and CDR2 FQNEAQ (reference sequence). The CDR3 is made up of 15 amino acids. Germline trimming cut 3 bases from V and 3 bases from J; bases unmatched to any gene: 1. The CDR3 DNA reads as TGTGCCAGCAGCTTCAGGGGGCTTGGGGCCAACGTCCTGACTTTC. This encodes CASSFRGLGANVLTF.

Points on this clone: At the DNA level, this CDR3 is encoded by other sequences in the same sample as well. This chain joins TRBV9 and TRBJ1-2; the D gene is possibly TRBD1 (5 bases). The CDR3 runs to 13 residues. The germline V gene encodes CDR1 SGDLS and CDR2 YYNGEE. Deletions cut 0 bases from V and 5 bases from J, with 8 bases between. The CDR3 region is CASSVAGGYGYTF. CDR3 in DNA: TGTGCCAGCAGCGTAGCTGGGGGGTATGGCTACACCTTC.

CDR3 in amino acids: CASSFWAGAQGGKLFF. In nucleotides, the CDR3 is TGTGCCAGCAGCTTTTGGGCGGGGGCACAAGGAGGAAAACTGTTTTTT. The V gene is TRBV7-9, the J gene TRBJ1-4, with D possibly matching TRBD1 (6 bases). This CDR3 has 16 amino acids. CDR1 SEHNR and CDR2 FQNEAQ come from the germline V gene (reference sequence). V lost 3 bases, J lost 10 bases, and 21 bases lay in between.

This sequence joins TRBV5-4 and TRBJ1-2, with D unclear. Germline CDR1 and CDR2: SGHNT and YYREEE (reference sequence). The CDR3 consists of 15 residues. Trimming removed 3 bases from V and 0 bases from J, with 12 bases in between. The CDR3, as DNA: TGTGCCAGCAGCTCGGAGGCGGAAGCTAACTATGGCTACACCTTC. It specifies CASSSEAEANYGYTF.

V usage is TRBV5-4 and J usage is TRBJ1-1; a weak D match, TRBD1 (5 bases). Germline loops: CDR1 SGHNT, CDR2 YYREEE (reference sequence). Between the trimmed V and J ends, which lost 1 base and 1 base, there was a span of 11 bases. This CDR3 has 15 amino acids. As DNA, the CDR3 is TGTGCCAGCAGCTTGTACAGGCTTCAGAACACTGAAGCTTTCTTT. Translating gives CASSLYRLQNTEAFF. Full variable domain (rest looked up from reference TRBV5-4 and TRBJ1-1): ETGVTQSPTHLIKTRGQQVTLRCSSQSGHNTVSWYQQALGQGPQFIFQYYREEENGRGNFPPRFSGLQFPNYSSELNVNALELDDSALYLCASSLYRLQNTEAFFGQGTRLTVV.

The chain is built from TRBV6-6 and TRBJ2-1, with D maybe TRBD2 (5 bases). V was cut by 7 bases and J by 6 bases, with 10 bases left in between. The CDR3 is 12 amino acids. Germline-derived CDR1 and CDR2 are MNHNY and SVGAGI (reference sequence). CDR3 amino acids: CASTVASNEQFF. CDR3 in DNA: TGTGCCAGCACTGTAGCGAGCAATGAGCAGTTCTTC.

This chain uses TRBV6-6 with TRBJ1-6; the D gene is possibly TRBD1 (5 bases). V was pared by 6 bases and J by 7 bases, with 16 bases between. Germline lookup yields CDR1 MNHNY and CDR2 SVGAGI (reference sequence). CDR3 length: 15 residues. CDR3 loop: CASSKLTGGNSPLHF. Here the CDR3 DNA reads TGTGCCAGCAGCAAGTTGACGGGGGGAAATTCACCCCTCCACTTT.

This clone has a handful of counts. The J gene is TRBJ2-1, the V gene TRBV7-3; D ambiguous. Trimming left V 4 bases short and J 8 bases short, with 12 bases between. This CDR3 has 13 amino acids. Germline CDR1 SGHTA, CDR2 FQGTGA. The CDR3 region has the DNA TGTGCCAGCAGCTCTGACTCGTGGGATGAGCAGTTCTTC. Residues: CASSSDSWDEQFF.

This sequence joins TRBV6-6 and TRBJ1-5, with a weak D call TRBD1 (5 bases). V shed 2 bases and J shed 1 base, with 9 bases lying between them. Germline V gives CDR1 MNHNY, CDR2 SVGAGI (reference sequence). The CDR3 is 15 amino acids. This CDR3 is CASSYTSGSNQPQHF. CDR3 in DNA: TGTGCCAGCAGTTACACGTCAGGGAGCAATCAGCCCCAGCATTTT.

This clone turned up a few times. The rearrangement joins TRBV11-2 to TRBJ2-5, with TRBD2 matching over 7 bases. The length of the CDR3 is 16 residues. The V gene end was trimmed by 7 bases and the J gene end by 4 bases; junction bases not matched to a gene: 15. Per the germline V gene, CDR1 is SGHAT and CDR2 is FQNNGV. In nucleotides, the CDR3 is TGTGCCAGCACCCAGGCGGTGGCGGGAGAAGGAGAGACCCAGTACTTC. It is translated as CASTQAVAGEGETQYF.

This clone was detected a few times. The chain joins TRBV6-5 to TRBJ1-2; 7 nucleotides line up with TRBD1. V was clipped by 9 bases and J by 5 bases; unmatched bases: 12. The CDR3 contains 14 residues. CDR1 is MNHEY, CDR2 SVGAGI, per germline. This chain's CDR3 is CASASDRTGYGYTF. The CDR3 bases are TGTGCCAGTGCTTCGGACAGGACGGGGTATGGCTACACCTTC.

The V gene is TRBV27, the J gene TRBJ2-5; unclear D gene. Germline lookup yields CDR1 MNHEY and CDR2 SMNVEV (reference sequence). V was shortened by 2 bases and J by 1 base, with 8 bases between the two germline ends. The CDR3 extends over 14 amino acids. CDR3 sequence: CASSLMYSQETQYF. The CDR3 nucleotides read TGTGCCAGCAGTTTAATGTACTCCCAAGAGACCCAGTACTTC.